This TCR beta chain was retrieved from a study of metastatic and nonmetastatic thyroid tumors. Overall study: Both malignant and benign thyroid patients supplied peripheral blood and tumor or nodule tissue samples, across which the repertoires of these patients were then compared.

Germline V gene sequence: CDR1 DFQATT, CDR2 SNEGSKA (reference sequence). The CDR3 spans 17 residues. V lost 0 bases, J lost 5 bases, and 20 bases lay in between. Patients had received no treatment of any kind before thyroid surgery. Methods used by the authors: A papillary thyroid cancer distant-metastasis classifier was built from CDR3 differences across clinicopathological groups. TCRdb re-called the PCR reads through MiXCR. These V and J calls originate from TCRdb's pipeline instead of the authors' own analysis. Here the sample spans around 37,000 clones, roughly 26% being singletons. This TCR was recovered from a female donor with papillary thyroid cancer or a benign thyroid nodule (not recorded which). Some clones in this sample may be carry-over from other donors' samples. The material sequenced was tumor tissue. The rearrangement joins TRBV20-1 to TRBJ1-5; D ambiguous. The CDR3 loop is CSARDRGRQRDHQPQHF. In nucleotides, the CDR3 is TGCAGTGCTAGAGATCGAGGGAGGCAACGGGATCATCAGCCCCAGCATTTT.